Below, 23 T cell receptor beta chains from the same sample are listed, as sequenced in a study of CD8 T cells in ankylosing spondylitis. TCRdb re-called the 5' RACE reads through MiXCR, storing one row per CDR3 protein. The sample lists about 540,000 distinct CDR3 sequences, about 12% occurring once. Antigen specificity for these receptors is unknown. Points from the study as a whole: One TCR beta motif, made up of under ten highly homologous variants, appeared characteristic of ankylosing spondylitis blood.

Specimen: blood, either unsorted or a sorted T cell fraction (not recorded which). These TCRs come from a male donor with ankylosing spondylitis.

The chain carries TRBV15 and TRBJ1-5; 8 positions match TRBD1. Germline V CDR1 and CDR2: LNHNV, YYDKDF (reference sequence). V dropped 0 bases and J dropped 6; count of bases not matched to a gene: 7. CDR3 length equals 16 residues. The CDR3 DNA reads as TGTGCCACCAGCAGAGATCTTGGACAGGGTGCTCAGCCCCAGCATTTT. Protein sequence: CATSRDLGQGAQPQHF. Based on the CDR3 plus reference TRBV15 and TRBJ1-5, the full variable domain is DAMVIQNPRYQVTQFGKPVTLSCSQTLNHNVMYWYQQKSSQAPKLLFHYYDKDFNNEADTPDNFQSRRPNTSFCFLDIRSPGLGDTAMYLCATSRDLGQGAQPQHFGDGTRLSIL.

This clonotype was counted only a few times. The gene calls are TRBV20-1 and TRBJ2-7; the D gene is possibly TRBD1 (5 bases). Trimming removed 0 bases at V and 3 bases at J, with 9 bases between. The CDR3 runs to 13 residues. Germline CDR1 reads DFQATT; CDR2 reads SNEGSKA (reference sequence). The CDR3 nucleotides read TGCAGTGCTAGAGATCACGACAGCTACGAGCAGTACTTC. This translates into CSARDHDSYEQYF.

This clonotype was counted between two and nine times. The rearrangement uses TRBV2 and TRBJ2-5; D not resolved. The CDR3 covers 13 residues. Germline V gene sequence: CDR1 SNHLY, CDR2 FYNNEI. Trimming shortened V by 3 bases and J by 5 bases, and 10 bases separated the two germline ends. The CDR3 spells CASSDRSFETQYF. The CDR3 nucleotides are TGTGCCAGCAGTGATCGGAGTTTCGAGACCCAGTACTTC.

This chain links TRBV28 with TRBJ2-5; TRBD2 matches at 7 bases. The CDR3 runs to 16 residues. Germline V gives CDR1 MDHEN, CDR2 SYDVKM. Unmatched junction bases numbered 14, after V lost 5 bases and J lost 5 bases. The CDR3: CASSRISGSKWETQYF. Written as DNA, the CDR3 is TGTGCCAGCAGTCGGATTAGCGGGTCGAAGTGGGAGACCCAGTACTTC. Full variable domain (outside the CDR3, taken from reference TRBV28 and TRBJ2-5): DVKVTQSSRYLVKRTGEKVFLECVQDMDHENMFWYRQDPGLGLRLIYFSYDVKMKEKGDIPEGYSVSREKKERFSLILESASTNQTSMYLCASSRISGSKWETQYFGPGTRLLVL.

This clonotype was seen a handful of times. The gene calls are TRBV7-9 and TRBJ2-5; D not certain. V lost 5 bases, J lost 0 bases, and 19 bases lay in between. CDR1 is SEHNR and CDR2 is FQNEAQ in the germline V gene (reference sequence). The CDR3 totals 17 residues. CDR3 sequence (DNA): TGTGCCAGCAGCCGCCTCCCCGGGCCCGCGGACCAAGAGACCCAGTACTTC. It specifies CASSRLPGPADQETQYF.

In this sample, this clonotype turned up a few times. Here the CDR3 reads CASSESGLAQFF. The CDR3 DNA follows: TGCGCCAGCAGTGAGTCCGGCCTAGCTCAGTTCTTC. The V gene is TRBV10-1, the J gene TRBJ2-1, with D possibly matching TRBD2 (5 bases). V was trimmed by 0 bases and J by 13 bases, leaving 10 bases between them. Germline V gives CDR1 WNHNN, CDR2 SYGVQD (reference sequence). This CDR3 is built from 12 residues.

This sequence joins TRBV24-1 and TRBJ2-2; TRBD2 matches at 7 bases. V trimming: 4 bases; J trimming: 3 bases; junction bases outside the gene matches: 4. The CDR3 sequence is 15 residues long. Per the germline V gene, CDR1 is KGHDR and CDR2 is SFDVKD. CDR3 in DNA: TGTGCCACCAGTGAGGCGGGAGTTCACACCGGGGAGCTGTTTTTT. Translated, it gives CATSEAGVHTGELFF.

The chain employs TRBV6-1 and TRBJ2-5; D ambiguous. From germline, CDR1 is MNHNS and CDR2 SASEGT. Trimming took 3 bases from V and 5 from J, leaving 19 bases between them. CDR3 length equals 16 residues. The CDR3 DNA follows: TGTGCCAGCAGTGAGGCCTTGCAACCTATTGCGGAGACCCAGTACTTC. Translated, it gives CASSEALQPIAETQYF.

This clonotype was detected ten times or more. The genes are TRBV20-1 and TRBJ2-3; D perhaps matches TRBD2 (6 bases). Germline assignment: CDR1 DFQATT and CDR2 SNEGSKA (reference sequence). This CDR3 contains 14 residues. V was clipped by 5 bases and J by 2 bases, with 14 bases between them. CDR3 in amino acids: CSAGREEDTDTQYF. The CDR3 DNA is TGCAGTGCTGGAAGGGAGGAGGACACAGATACGCAGTATTTT.

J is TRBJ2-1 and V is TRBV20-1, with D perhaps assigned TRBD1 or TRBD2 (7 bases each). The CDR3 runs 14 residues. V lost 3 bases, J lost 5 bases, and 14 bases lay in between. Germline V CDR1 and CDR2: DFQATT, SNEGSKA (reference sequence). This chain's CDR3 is CSARGRGLNNEQFF. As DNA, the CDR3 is TGCAGTGCTAGGGGGAGGGGGCTTAACAATGAGCAGTTCTTC.

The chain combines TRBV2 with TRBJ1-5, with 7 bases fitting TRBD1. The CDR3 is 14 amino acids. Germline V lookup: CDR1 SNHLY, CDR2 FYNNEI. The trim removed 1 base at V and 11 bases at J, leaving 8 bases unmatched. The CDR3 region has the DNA TGTGCCAGCAGTGAAGAGGCAGGGGGAATAGCCCAGCATTTT. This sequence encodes CASSEEAGGIAQHF.

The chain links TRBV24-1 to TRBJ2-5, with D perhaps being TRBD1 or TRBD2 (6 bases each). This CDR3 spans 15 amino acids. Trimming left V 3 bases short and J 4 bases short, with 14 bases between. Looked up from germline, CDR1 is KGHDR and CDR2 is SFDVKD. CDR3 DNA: TGTGCCACCAGTGATCCGAGGGGGGCTGGAGAGACCCAGTACTTC. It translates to CATSDPRGAGETQYF.

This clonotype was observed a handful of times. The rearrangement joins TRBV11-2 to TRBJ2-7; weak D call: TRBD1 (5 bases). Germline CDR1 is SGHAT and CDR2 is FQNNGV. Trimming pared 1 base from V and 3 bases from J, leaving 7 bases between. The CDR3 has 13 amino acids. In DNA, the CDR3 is TGTGCCAGCAGCTTAGGACAGTACTACGAGCAGTACGTC. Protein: CASSLGQYYEQYV.

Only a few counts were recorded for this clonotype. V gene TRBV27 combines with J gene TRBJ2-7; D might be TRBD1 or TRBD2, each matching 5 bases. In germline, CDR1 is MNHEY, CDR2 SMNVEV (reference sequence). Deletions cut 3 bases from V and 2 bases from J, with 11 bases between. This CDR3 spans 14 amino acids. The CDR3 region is CASSFRDGPYEQYF. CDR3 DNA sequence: TGTGCCAGCAGTTTCCGGGACGGTCCCTACGAGCAGTACTTC.

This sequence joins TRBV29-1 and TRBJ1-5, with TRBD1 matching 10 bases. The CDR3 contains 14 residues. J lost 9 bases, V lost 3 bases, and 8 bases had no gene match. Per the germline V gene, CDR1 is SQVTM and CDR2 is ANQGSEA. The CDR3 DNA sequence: TGCAGCGTTGAGGCCGGGACAGGGGTCGGGCCCCAGCATTTT. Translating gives CSVEAGTGVGPQHF.

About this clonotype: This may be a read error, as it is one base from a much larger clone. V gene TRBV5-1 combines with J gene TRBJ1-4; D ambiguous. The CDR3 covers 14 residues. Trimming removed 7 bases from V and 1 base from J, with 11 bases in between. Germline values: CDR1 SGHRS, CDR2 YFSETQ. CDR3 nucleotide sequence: TGCGCCAGCTGCCCGGGGTTAACTAATGAAAAACTGTTTTTT. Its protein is CASCPGLTNEKLFF.

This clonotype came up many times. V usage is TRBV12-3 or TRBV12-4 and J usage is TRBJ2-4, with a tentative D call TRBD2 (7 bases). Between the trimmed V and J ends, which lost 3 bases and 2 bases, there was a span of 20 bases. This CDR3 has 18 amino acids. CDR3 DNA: TGTGCCAGCAGTTTTACCTTTGGGAGGGGGTCACCCAAAAACATTCAGTACTTC. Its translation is CASSFTFGRGSPKNIQYF.

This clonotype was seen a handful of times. The CDR3 region has the DNA TGTGCCAGCAGCTTACGGCGTTCACTAGAGACCCAGTACTTC. Its protein is CASSLRRSLETQYF. V and J are TRBV7-2 and TRBJ2-5; D is undetermined. The CDR3 is 14 amino acids. V lost 2 bases and J lost 4, with 11 bases in between. In germline, CDR1 is SGHTA, CDR2 FQGNSA.

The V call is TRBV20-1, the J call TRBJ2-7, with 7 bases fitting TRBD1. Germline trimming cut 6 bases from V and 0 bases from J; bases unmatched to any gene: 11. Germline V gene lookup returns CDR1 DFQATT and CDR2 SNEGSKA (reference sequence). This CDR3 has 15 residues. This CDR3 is CSAKGAGQSSYEQYF. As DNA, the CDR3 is TGCAGTGCAAAGGGGGCGGGTCAGAGCTCCTACGAGCAGTACTTC.

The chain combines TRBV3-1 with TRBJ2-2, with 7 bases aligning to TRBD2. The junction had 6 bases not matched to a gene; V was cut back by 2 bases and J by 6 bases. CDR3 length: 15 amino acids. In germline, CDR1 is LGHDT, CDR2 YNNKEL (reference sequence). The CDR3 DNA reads TGTGCCAGCAGCCAACGAAGGAGCGGGGCCGGGGAGCTGTTTTTT. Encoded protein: CASSQRRSGAGELFF.

The CDR3 nucleotides are TGTGCCAGCAGCCAGACAGAGGATGAGCAGTTCTTC. As protein: CASSQTEDEQFF. The chain joins TRBV3-1 to TRBJ2-1, with D perhaps matching TRBD1 (5 bases). This CDR3 region has 12 residues. The V gene's germline CDR1 is LGHDT and CDR2 YNNKEL (reference sequence). V lost 3 bases, J lost 8 bases, and 8 bases lay in between.

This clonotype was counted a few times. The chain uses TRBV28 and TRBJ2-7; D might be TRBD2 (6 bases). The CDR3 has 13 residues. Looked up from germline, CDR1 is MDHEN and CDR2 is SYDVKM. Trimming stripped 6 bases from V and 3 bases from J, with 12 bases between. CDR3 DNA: TGTGCCAGCAGGAAGACTAGTTTCTACGAGCAGTACGTC. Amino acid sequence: CASRKTSFYEQYV.

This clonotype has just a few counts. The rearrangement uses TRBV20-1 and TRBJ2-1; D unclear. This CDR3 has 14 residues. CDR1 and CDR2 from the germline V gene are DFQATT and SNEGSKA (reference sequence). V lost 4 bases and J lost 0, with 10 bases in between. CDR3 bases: TGCAGTGCTAACGAACCACTCTCCTACAATGAGCAGTTCTTC. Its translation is CSANEPLSYNEQFF.